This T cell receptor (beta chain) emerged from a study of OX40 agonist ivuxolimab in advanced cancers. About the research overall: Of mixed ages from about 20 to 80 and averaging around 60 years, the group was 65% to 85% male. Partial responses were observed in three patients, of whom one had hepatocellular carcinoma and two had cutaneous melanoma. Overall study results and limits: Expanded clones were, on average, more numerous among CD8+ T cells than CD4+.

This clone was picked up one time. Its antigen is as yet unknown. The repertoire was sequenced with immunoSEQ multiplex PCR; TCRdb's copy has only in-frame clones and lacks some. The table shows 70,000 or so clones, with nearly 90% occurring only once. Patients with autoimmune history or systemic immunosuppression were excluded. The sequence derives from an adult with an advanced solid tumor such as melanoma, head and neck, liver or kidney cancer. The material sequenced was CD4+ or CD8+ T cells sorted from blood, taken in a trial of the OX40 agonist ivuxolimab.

The CDR3 region is CASRSGREGNEQYF. CDR3 nucleotides: TGTGCCAGCAGAAGCGGGAGGGAAGGAAACGAGCAGTACTTC. This chain links TRBV7-2 with TRBJ2-7; 10 bases agree with TRBD2. The CDR3 totals 14 residues. After removal of 6 bases from V and 5 bases from J, the junction contained 7 bases not matched to a gene. Germline assignment: CDR1 SGHTA and CDR2 FQGNSA. Full variable domain (outside the CDR3, taken from reference TRBV7-2 and TRBJ2-7): GAGVSQSPSNKVTEKGKDVELRCDPISGHTALYWYRQSLGQGLEFLIYFQGNSAPDKSGLPSDRFSAERTGGSVSTLTIQRTQQEDSAVYLCASRSGREGNEQYFGPGTRLTVT.